The 11 T cell receptor beta chains in this list originate from one sample, sequenced in a study of shared clonotypes between healthy human individuals. The protocol was immunoSEQ multiplex PCR, while the TCRdb copy is restricted to in-frame clones and leaves out a portion. The data hold 450,000 to 550,000 clones, with 79% observed a single time. Sequenced material: PBMCs. Every receptor here comes from a woman in her thirties or forties in good health. Some clones in this sample may be carry-over from other donors' samples.

V and J are TRBV30 and TRBJ2-7, with D unresolved. Germline assignment: CDR1 GTSNPN and CDR2 SVGIG (reference sequence). The CDR3 totals 14 residues. Trimming shortened V by 3 bases and J by 4 bases, and 16 bases separated the two germline ends. CDR3 sequence reads: CAWRSTTSLYEQYF. The DNA for the CDR3 is TGTGCCTGGAGATCGACAACCTCCCTATACGAGCAGTACTTC.

V usage is TRBV28 and J usage is TRBJ2-2, with 9 bases aligning to TRBD1. V dropped 4 bases and J dropped 6; count of bases not matched to a gene: 9. There are 16 residues in the CDR3. CDR1 is MDHEN, CDR2 SYDVKM, per germline. CDR3 DNA: TGTGCCAGCAGTTCCCAGGGACAGGGTGTGGCCGGGGAGCTGTTTTTT. This sequence encodes CASSSQGQGVAGELFF.

This clone was detected only once. The rearrangement joins TRBV9 to TRBJ1-3; a possible D gene is TRBD1 (5 bases). The CDR3 contains 16 residues. CDR1 is SGDLS and CDR2 is YYNGEE in the germline V gene. The germline V and J ends were trimmed by 3 bases and 2 bases, with 15 bases remaining between them. CDR3 sequence (DNA): TGTGCCAGCAGCGCGGCGGGGGAAGGACCTGGAAACACCATATATTTT. Amino acids: CASSAAGEGPGNTIYF.

This clone has only one observation. The chain couples TRBV9 to TRBJ2-7; maybe TRBD1 (6 bases). Germline-derived CDR1 and CDR2 are SGDLS and YYNGEE. V lost 3 bases and J lost 3, with 16 bases in between. The CDR3 length is 15 residues. Written as DNA, the CDR3 is TGTGCCAGCAGCGCAGAACAGGGACCGGACTACGAGCAGTACTTC. Protein: CASSAEQGPDYEQYF.

This clone was seen repeatedly, ten times or more. The rearrangement joins TRBV4-2 to TRBJ2-5, with D tentatively TRBD2 (5 bases). The CDR3 has 15 residues. Looked up from germline, CDR1 is LGHNA and CDR2 is YNFKEQ. The V end was cut by 4 bases, the J end by 4 bases, with 16 bases between. DNA for the CDR3: TGTGCCAGCAGCCTGGACTTCAAACCTGCAGAGACCCAGTACTTC. This codes for CASSLDFKPAETQYF.

The rearrangement joins TRBV2 to TRBJ2-7; possibly TRBD1 for D (6 bases). Trimming removed 2 bases from V and 6 bases from J, with 14 bases in between. Germline lookup yields CDR1 SNHLY and CDR2 FYNNEI. The CDR3 extends over 14 amino acids. CDR3 in DNA: TGTGCCAGCAGTGAATTTGGCAGGGACACCGAGCAGTACTTC. Translated, it gives CASSEFGRDTEQYF.

The rearrangement joins TRBV29-1 to TRBJ2-2; D gene uncertain. V was shortened by 6 bases and J by 6 bases, with 11 bases between the two germline ends. Germline CDR1 reads SQVTM; CDR2 reads ANQGSEA. The CDR3 totals 12 residues. The CDR3 reads CSVLSLAGELFF. The CDR3 coding sequence is TGCAGCGTCCTTAGTTTGGCCGGGGAGCTGTTTTTT.

V usage is TRBV18 and J usage is TRBJ2-7; D is undetermined. Trimming took 6 bases from V and 2 from J, leaving 14 bases between them. Germline V gene sequence: CDR1 KGHSH, CDR2 LQKENI. The CDR3 covers 14 residues. CDR3 sequence reads: CASSPTQGPYEQYF. The CDR3 nucleotides read TGTGCCAGCTCGCCTACACAAGGGCCCTACGAGCAGTACTTC.

The CDR3 coding sequence is TGTGCCAGCAGCTTTCAAGAGACCCAGTACTTC. It specifies CASSFQETQYF. V is TRBV14 and J is TRBJ2-5; D gene uncertain. The CDR3 is 11 residues long. V was clipped by 5 bases and J by 2 bases, with 3 bases between them. Germline CDR1 SGHDN, CDR2 FVKESK.

As for this clone: This specimen includes other DNA sequences encoding the same CDR3. This chain joins TRBV30 and TRBJ2-5; TRBD2 matches at 7 bases. Germline V gives CDR1 GTSNPN, CDR2 SVGIG (reference sequence). V was pared by 0 bases and J by 0 bases, with 7 bases of the junction left unmatched. CDR3 size: 16 residues. The CDR3 coding sequence is TGTGCCTGGAGTGTAGGGATAGCGGGCCACCAAGAGACCCAGTACTTC. Its translation: CAWSVGIAGHQETQYF.

The chain joins TRBV6-6 to TRBJ2-2, with 10 bases aligning to TRBD1. CDR1 and CDR2 from the germline V gene are MNHNY and SVGAGI (reference sequence). After removal of 10 bases from V and 6 bases from J, the junction contained 11 bases not matched to a gene. This CDR3 spans 15 amino acids. As DNA, the CDR3 is TGTGCCACCGTGGCCGGGACAGGGGTTTCCGGGGAGCTGTTTTTT. Translated, it gives CATVAGTGVSGELFF.